These T cell receptor beta chains were read from a single sample in a study of T cell responses to AZD1222 COVID-19 vaccine. Sequencing used immunoSEQ multiplex PCR; TCRdb keeps in-frame clones, though not all of them. The profile shows 130,000 or so clones, approximately 94% of them singletons. The sequenced sample was peripheral blood, obtained on day 0 of AZD1222 vaccination. Receptors originate from an adult in good health. The CDR3 runs from the conserved cysteine through the conserved F or W. A D gene is named only where the DNA matches it firmly. Some rows have no size entry. The others give once, few or many, or a class for an expanded clone.

TRBJ1-2 NA NA TRBV7-2 TGTGCCAGCAGCTCCTACGAAGGATCTCCCTATGGCTACACCTTC CASSSYEGSPYGYTF
TRBJ2-1 once TRBD2 TRBV5-1 TGCGCCAGCAGAACTAGCGGGACGATCGGTGAGCAGTTCTTC CASRTSGTIGEQFF
TRBJ2-2 NA NA TRBV15 TGTGCCACCAGCATGGGACCGAACACCGGGGAGCTGTTTTTT CATSMGPNTGELFF
TRBJ2-7 once TRBD1 TRBV3-1/TRBV3-2 TGTGCCAGCAGCCAGACCTCCGGGACAGGCCCCTACGAGCAGTACTTC CASSQTSGTGPYEQYF
TRBJ1-5 once NA TRBV12-3/TRBV12-4 TGTGCCAGCAGTCGGAGTAATCAGCCCCAGCATTTT CASSRSNQPQHF
TRBJ2-5 once NA TRBV21-1 TGTGCCAGCAGCCTCTCAGGGGCAGTCCAAGAGACCCAGTACTTC CASSLSGAVQETQYF
TRBJ2-1 NA NA TRBV5-8 TGTGCCAGCAGCTTGGGGGACGGTCACAATGAGCAGTTCTTC CASSLGDGHNEQFF
TRBJ2-7 NA TRBD1 TRBV20-1 TGCAGTGCTAGTAGGGGACAGGGGATTTACGAGCAGTACTTC CSASRGQGIYEQYF
TRBJ1-5 NA NA TRBV6-5 TGTGCCAGCAGTTACACCCCGGGAGACAGTTTGCATTTT CASSYTPGDSLHF
TRBJ1-6 NA NA TRBV10-3 TGTGCCATCAGTGAGTCGGGGTTGGGGGATTCACCCCTCCACTTT CAISESGLGDSPLHF
TRBJ1-2 NA NA TRBV6-2/TRBV6-3 TGTGCCAGCAGTTACGGCCTCGGACAGTCCCCTAACTATGGCTACACCTTC CASSYGLGQSPNYGYTF
TRBJ2-1 NA TRBD2 TRBV11-1 TGTGCCAGCAGAAGAGCGGGAGGGCGTTATGAGCAGTTCTTC CASRRAGGRYEQFF
TRBJ2-2 NA TRBD1 TRBV24-1 TGTGCCACCAGTGATCCAAGGACAGGGGCTCTTTCGAACACCGGGGAGCTGTTTTTT CATSDPRTGALSNTGELFF
TRBJ2-3 NA TRBD2 TRBV9 TGTGCCAGCACCGGGACTAGCGGGAACTTAGATACGCAGTATTTT CASTGTSGNLDTQYF
TRBJ1-2 NA NA TRBV3-1/TRBV3-2 TGTGCCAGCAGCCAAACGAACACAGGAGCGGGGGGCTACACCTTC CASSQTNTGAGGYTF
TRBJ2-5 NA TRBD1 TRBV7-2 TGTGCCAGCAGCGGGGGACAGGGGGCGAATTCGGAGACCCAGTACTTC CASSGGQGANSETQYF
TRBJ2-1 NA NA TRBV5-1 TGCGCCAGCAGCTTGGGTCGAGAGGTGGATGAGCAGTTCTTC CASSLGREVDEQFF
TRBJ2-1 NA TRBD2 TRBV5-1 TGCGCCAGCAGCCCCGGGACTAGCGTAGTGGGGAATGAGCAGTTCTTC CASSPGTSVVGNEQFF
TRBJ2-7 NA TRBD2 TRBV10-2 TGCGCCAGCTGTGGGGCCTGGGGGGGAAGGGTGTACGAGCAGTACTTC CASCGAWGGRVYEQYF